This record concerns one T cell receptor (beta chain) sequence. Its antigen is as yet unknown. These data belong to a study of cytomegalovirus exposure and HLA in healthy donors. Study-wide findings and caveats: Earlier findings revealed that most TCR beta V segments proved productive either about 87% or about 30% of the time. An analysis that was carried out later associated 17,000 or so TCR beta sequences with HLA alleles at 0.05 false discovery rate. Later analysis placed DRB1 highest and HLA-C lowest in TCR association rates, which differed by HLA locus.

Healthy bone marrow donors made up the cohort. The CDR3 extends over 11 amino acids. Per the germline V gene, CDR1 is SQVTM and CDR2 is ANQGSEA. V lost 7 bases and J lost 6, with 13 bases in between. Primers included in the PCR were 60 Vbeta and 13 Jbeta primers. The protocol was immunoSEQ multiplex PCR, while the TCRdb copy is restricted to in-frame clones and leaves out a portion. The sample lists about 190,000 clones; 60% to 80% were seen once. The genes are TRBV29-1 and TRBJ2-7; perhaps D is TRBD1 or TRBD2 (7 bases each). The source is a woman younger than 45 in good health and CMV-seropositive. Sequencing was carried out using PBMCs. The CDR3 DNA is TGCAGCGCTGACAGGGAGGGCGAGCAGTACTTC. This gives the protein CSADREGEQYF.